This TCR beta chain was retrieved from a study of cytomegalovirus exposure and HLA in healthy donors. CDR1 and CDR2 from the germline V gene are MNHEY and SVGAGI. V shed 6 bases and J 7 bases; nucleotides not matched to a gene: 7. The CDR3 is 14 amino acids. The table came from immunoSEQ multiplex PCR; TCRdb's copy has only in-frame clones and leaves some out. The table lists about 110,000 clones, around nine tenths of them singletons, with less than 2.5% in the top ten. The donors formed part of the roughly 120-subject validation cohort, distinct from the roughly 700-subject first cohort. Study observations and caveats: The authors listed some 150 TCR beta chains as cytomegalovirus-associated. The classifier was said to identify cytomegalovirus status with high specificity and sensitivity. Under in vitro conditions, three CMV-associated chains were confirmed as specific for CMV antigens.

For this clone: The antigen remains unidentified.

This TCR was sampled from a young woman in good health and CMV-seronegative. The genes are TRBV6-5 and TRBJ1-5; TRBD1 matches 9 bases. Sequencing input: PBMCs. CDR3 residues: CASSRTGDGQPQHF. The CDR3 DNA sequence: TGTGCCAGCAGCAGGACAGGGGACGGCCAGCCCCAGCATTTT.